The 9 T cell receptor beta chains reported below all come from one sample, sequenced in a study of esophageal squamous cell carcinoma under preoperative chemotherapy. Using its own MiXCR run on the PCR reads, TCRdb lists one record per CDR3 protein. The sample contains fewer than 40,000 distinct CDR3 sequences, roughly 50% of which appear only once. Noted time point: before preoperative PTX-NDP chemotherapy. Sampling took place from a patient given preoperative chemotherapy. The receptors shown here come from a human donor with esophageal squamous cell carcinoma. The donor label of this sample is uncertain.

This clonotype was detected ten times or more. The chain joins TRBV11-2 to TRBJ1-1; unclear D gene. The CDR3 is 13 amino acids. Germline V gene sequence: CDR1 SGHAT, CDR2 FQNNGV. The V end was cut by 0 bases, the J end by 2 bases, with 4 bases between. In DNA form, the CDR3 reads TGTGCCAGCAGCTTAGACAGAAACACTGAAGCTTTCTTT. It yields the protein CASSLDRNTEAFF.

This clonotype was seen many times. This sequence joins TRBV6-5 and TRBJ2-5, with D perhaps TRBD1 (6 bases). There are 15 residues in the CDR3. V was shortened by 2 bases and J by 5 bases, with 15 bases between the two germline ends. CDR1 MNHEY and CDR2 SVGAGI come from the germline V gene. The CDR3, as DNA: TGTGCCAGCAGTTACCAAGGGACAACCCGGGAGACCCAGTACTTC. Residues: CASSYQGTTRETQYF.

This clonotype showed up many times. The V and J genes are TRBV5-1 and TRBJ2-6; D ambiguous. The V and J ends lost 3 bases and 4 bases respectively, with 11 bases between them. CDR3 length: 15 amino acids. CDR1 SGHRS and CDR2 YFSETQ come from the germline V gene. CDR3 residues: CASSSYASGANVLTF. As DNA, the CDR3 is TGCGCCAGCAGCTCCTATGCCTCCGGGGCCAACGTCCTGACTTTC.

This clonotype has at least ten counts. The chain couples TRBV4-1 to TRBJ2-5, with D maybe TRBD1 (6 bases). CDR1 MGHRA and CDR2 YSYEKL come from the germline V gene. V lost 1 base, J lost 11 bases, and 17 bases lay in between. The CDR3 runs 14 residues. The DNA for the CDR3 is TGCGCCAGCAGCCAAGGGACAGTCCAACTTGGGCAGTACTTC. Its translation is CASSQGTVQLGQYF.

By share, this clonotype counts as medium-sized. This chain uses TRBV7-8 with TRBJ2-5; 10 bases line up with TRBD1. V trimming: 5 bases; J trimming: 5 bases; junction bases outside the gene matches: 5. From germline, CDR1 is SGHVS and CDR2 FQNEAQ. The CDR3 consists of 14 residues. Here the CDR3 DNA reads TGTGCCAGCAGCCCGACAGGGGGCGGGGAGACCCAGTACTTC. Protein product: CASSPTGGGETQYF.

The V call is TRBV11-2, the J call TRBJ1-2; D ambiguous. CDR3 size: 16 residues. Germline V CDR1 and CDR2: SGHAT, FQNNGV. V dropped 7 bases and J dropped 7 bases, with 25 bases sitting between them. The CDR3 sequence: CASTEGYRFPPRGYTF. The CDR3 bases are TGTGCCAGCACCGAAGGGTATCGTTTCCCCCCACGTGGCTACACCTTC. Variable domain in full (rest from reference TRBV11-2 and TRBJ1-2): EAGVAQSPRYKIIEKRQSVAFWCNPISGHATLYWYQQILGQGPKLLIQFQNNGVVDDSQLPKDRFSAERLKGVDSTLKIQPAKLEDSAVYLCASTEGYRFPPRGYTFGSGTRLTVV.

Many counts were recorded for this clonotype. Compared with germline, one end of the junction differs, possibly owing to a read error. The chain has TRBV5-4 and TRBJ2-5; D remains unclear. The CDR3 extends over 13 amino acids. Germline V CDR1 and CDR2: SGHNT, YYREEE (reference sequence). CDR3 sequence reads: CASRLGWGETQYF. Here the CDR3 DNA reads TGTGCCAGCAGGTTGGGGTGGGGAGAGACCCAGTACTTC. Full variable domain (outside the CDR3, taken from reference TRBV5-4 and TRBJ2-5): ETGVTQSPTHLIKTRGQQVTLRCSSQSGHNTVSWYQQALGQGPQFIFQYYREEENGRGNFPPRFSGLQFPNYSSELNVNALELDDSALYLCASRLGWGETQYFGPGTRLLVL.

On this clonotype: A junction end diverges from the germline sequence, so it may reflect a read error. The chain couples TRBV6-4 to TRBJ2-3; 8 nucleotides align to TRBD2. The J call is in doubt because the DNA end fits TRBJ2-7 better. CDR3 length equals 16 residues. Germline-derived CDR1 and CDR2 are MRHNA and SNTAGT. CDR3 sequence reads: CASSDSGGWAKNTQYF. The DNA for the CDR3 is TGTGCGAGCAGTGACTCGGGGGGGTGGGCCAAAAATACGCAGTACTTC.

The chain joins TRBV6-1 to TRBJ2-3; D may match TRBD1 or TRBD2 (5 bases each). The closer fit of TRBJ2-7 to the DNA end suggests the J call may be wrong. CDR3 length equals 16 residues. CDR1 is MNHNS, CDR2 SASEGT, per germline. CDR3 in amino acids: CASSGARGRYTETQYF. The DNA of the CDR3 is TGTGCCAGCAGCGGGGCTCGGGGCCGCTACACAGAGACGCAGTACTTC.